This entry concerns a single T cell receptor beta chain. Ages ranged from about 18 to 89 years, with residence in more than 20 US areas. Clinical histories supplied by participants themselves formed the basis of cohort assignment. Someone with COVID-19 had been met by exposed participants within 2 weeks before study entry. This entry belongs to a study of blood T cell repertoires in COVID-19. Study context: Acute-phase and convalescent COVID-19 samples originated in the United States, Italy and Spain.

TCRdb's table, derived via immunoSEQ multiplex PCR, lists solely in-frame clones and lacks some. The sample includes about 270,000 clones, 85% to 95% of them seen just once. The CDR3 covers 15 residues. The junction had 7 bases not matched to a gene; V was cut back by 6 bases and J by 1 base. In germline, CDR1 is MNHEY, CDR2 SMNVEV (reference sequence). The chain is built from TRBV27 and TRBJ1-1; 8 bases match TRBD1. This receptor was identified in a man aged 35 to 55 who had been exposed to COVID-19. Sequencing input: PBMCs or T cells enriched from blood (not recorded which). In nucleotides, the CDR3 is TGTGCCAGCAGACCCATCAGGGGGCCGAACACTGAAGCTTTCTTT. Translated: CASRPIRGPNTEAFF.